This paragraph covers one T cell receptor (beta chain) sequence. Its antigen is still unknown. A much larger clone lies one base from this, so it may be a read error. TCRdb ran MiXCR on the 5' RACE reads and lists one entry per CDR3 protein. The data contain approximately 260,000 distinct CDR3 sequences, about 8.5% of them singletons. This entry is derived from a study of identical twins. The study, taken as a whole, reports: Out-of-frame alpha sequences that twins shared showed excess low generation probability.

V lost 0 bases, J lost 4 bases, and 6 bases stayed unmatched. The germline V gene has CDR1 SGHRS and CDR2 YFSETQ. The CDR3 consists of 15 residues. These data were likewise used in another study, on yellow fever vaccine responses in identical twins.

The sequence was obtained from a woman under 30 in good health. The sequencing sample was made of CD8+ T cells sorted from blood. This chain uses TRBV5-1 with TRBJ2-7; 8 nucleotides align to TRBD2. Here the CDR3 reads CASSLAAAGEYEQYF. CDR3 DNA: TGCGCCAGCAGCTTGGCGGCAGCGGGAGAGTACGAGCAGTACTTC.